This T cell receptor beta chain is drawn from a study of neurological immune-mediated disorders (dated by TCRdb to between 2018 and 2020). With regard to the full study: Among the approximately 35 multiple sclerosis patients, around 30 had relapsing-remitting MS and 3 had secondary progressive MS. Peripheral blood TCR-beta repertoires from patients with HTLV-I-associated myelopathy (HAM/TSP), patients with multiple sclerosis, and healthy controls were compared in the study using UMI-based sequencing. The approximately 110 TCR-beta libraries included longitudinal samples, technical triplicates and paired sorted CD4+ and CD8+ T-cell subsets alongside PBMC samples. The cohort was made up of 65 to 75 subjects, consisting of some 15 HAM/TSP patients, 35 or so multiple sclerosis patients and roughly 20 healthy controls. Beyond this particular receptor, the publication reports: No identical CDR3 amino acid sequences were found to be shared among expanded clones across subjects, suggesting that TCR-beta repertoires were private in all groups. Phylogenetic analysis grouped repertoires from 18 of 34 MS patients into a cluster of related CDR3 sequences, suggesting a possible repertoire-level signature. TCR clonal expansion was highest in HAM/TSP patients and lowest in MS patients, with MS patients falling below even healthy controls. No association of the MS cluster with clinical or MRI features was observed, and the need for larger cohorts was stated by the authors.

After removal of 6 bases from V and 5 bases from J, the junction retains 0 bases not matched to a gene. The CDR3 starts with the cysteine, ends with the phenylalanine, and has 14 residues. The retained sequence is limited to the CDR3, 42 bases, with the frame set at the first base. CDR1 and CDR2, per the germline V gene, are KGHSH and LQKENI. For the unsorted PBMC libraries, 2 million PBMCs were stored in RNAlater at -80 degrees C until RNA extraction and were used to generate the libraries. Multiple sclerosis patients were enrolled in a US clinical protocol under which disease progression was evaluated by magnetic resonance imaging. Peripheral blood was subjected to Ficoll-Hypaque density gradient centrifugation to isolate PBMCs, which were then cryopreserved in liquid nitrogen. At least ten counts were recorded for this clonotype. Which antigen it targets is not known. Qualities for individual bases were not recorded, and no much larger clone is one base off.

cDNA was synthesized by template-switch 5'RACE using a primer carrying a 10-nucleotide random unique molecular identifier by which each TCR transcript was tagged. Every sequencing run covered 15-18 subjects and yielded more than 170 million TCR-beta sequences. The RNeasy kit was used for extraction of total RNA. TCR-beta VDJ regions were amplified with primers for the TCR constant region and the 5'RACE anchor, using the KAPA Real-time Library Amplification kit. Sample indexes and Illumina adaptors were added in a first PCR, and a second PCR then increased library yield. The roughly 650 bp TCR product was size-selected on a 2% E-gel SizeSelection system after Ampure bead purification. Library quality was checked on a Bioanalyzer, concentration was measured with Qubit, and libraries were quantified with the Kapa Library Quantification kit before pooling. Paired-end 2 x 150 bp sequencing of the libraries was performed on an Illumina HiSeq 2500. To increase sequence diversity, 25-30% phiX was spiked into each library pool. As for how the authors treated the data: The quality-filtered reads were processed with the UMI-based MiGEC pipeline, whose error correction step removed more than 85% of the raw TCR sequences. IMGT germline references were used for aligning VDJ genes, and each clonotype was defined as a unique CDR3 amino acid sequence together with its V-J genes. VDJtools evaluated clonal expansion, Shannon diversity and CDR3 relatedness (CalcPairwiseDistances, ClusterSamples); CLCbio workbench built phylogenetic trees. Clones with at least 8 unique UMIs were defined as expanded, with this threshold being based on coefficient-of-variation modelling across technical triplicates. Using fastp at Q25 and MiXCR, TCRdb reprocessed the public reads and kept productive beta chains. Here each entry gathers all rows of one CDR3 protein and keeps the most common genes and DNA. What appears here as the V and J calls and clone size reflects TCRdb's work, not the paper's. Within this sample are some 83,000 distinct CDR3 sequences, with about 2.5% of them counted one time only. Around 1.1% of the sample is taken by the ten largest.

This clonotype originated in a woman in her twenties or thirties with multiple sclerosis. The sample was PBMCs. The sequence joins TRBV18 to TRBJ2-2, with TRBD2 matching 13 junction bases. The DNA reads TGTGCCAGCTCGGGACTAGCGGGGACCGGGGAGCTGTTTTTT. It specifies CASSGLAGTGELFF.